Presented here are 25 T cell receptor beta chains from one specimen sequenced in a study of T cell repertoires in cytomegalovirus infection. MiXCR was run by TCRdb on the reads, yielding one entry per CDR3 protein. The sample lists 680,000 or so distinct CDR3 sequences; approximately 40% were seen once. Source material: PBMCs. The source is a human donor in good health (CMV status not recorded). Some clones in this sample may be carry-over from other donors' samples.

This clonotype was counted at least ten times. J is TRBJ1-5 and V is TRBV7-2; D perhaps matches TRBD1 (6 bases). This CDR3 region has 15 residues. From germline, CDR1 is SGHTA and CDR2 FQGNSA. V dropped 0 bases and J dropped 5 bases, with 11 bases sitting between them. The CDR3, as DNA: TGTGCCAGCAGCTTAGCGCCTGACAGGCATCAGCCCCAGCATTTT. Protein: CASSLAPDRHQPQHF.

The chain carries TRBV12-3 or TRBV12-4 and TRBJ1-6; D not certain. This CDR3 is built from 14 residues. V was pared by 6 bases and J by 5 bases, with 11 bases between. The CDR3 DNA sequence: TGTGCCAGCAGCCAGACAAATAATAATTCACCCCTCCACTTT. Residues: CASSQTNNNSPLHF.

About this clonotype: At one of its ends the junction is not consistent with the germline gene, which may arise from a read error. This rearrangement joins TRBV20-1 to TRBJ1-2; D gene unclear. CDR1 DFQATT and CDR2 SNEGSKA come from the germline V gene (reference sequence). The CDR3 runs 11 residues. The CDR3 here is CSALSEDGYPF. The DNA of the CDR3 is TGCAGTGCTCTATCGGAGGATGGCTACCCCTTC.

V gene TRBV3-1 combines with J gene TRBJ1-2; 7 nucleotides align to TRBD1. Per the germline V gene, CDR1 is LGHDT and CDR2 is YNNKEL (reference sequence). V gave up 0 bases and J gave up 0 bases; unmatched junction bases: 7. This CDR3 contains 17 residues. The CDR3 nucleotides are TGTGCCAGCAGCCAAGATCTAACAGGGGCGACTAACTATGGCTACACCTTC. This codes for CASSQDLTGATNYGYTF.

This clonotype was counted between two and nine times. V gene TRBV28 combines with J gene TRBJ1-2; 10 positions agree with TRBD1. CDR1 and CDR2 (germline): MDHEN, SYDVKM. This CDR3 contains 14 residues. J lost 8 bases, V lost 1 base, and 4 bases had no gene match. The CDR3 spells CASSLFPGQGGYTF. The DNA for the CDR3 is TGTGCCAGCAGTTTATTCCCGGGACAGGGGGGCTACACCTTC.

The chain combines TRBV29-1 with TRBJ2-3; 10 bases fit TRBD2. V lost 7 bases to trimming and J lost 4 bases; unmatched junction nucleotides: 14. The V gene's germline CDR1 is SQVTM and CDR2 ANQGSEA. The CDR3 consists of 16 residues. The CDR3 coding sequence is TGCAGCGCTATACCATATAGCGGGGGGCGGGCAGATACGCAGTATTTT. It codes for CSAIPYSGGRADTQYF.

The rearrangement links TRBV27 to TRBJ1-5; no reliable D call. Germline-derived CDR1 and CDR2 are MNHEY and SMNVEV (reference sequence). V was cut by 8 bases and J by 1 base, with 12 bases left in between. This CDR3 has 14 amino acids. CDR3 nucleotides: TGTGCCAGCTCCATTAGTTCCAGCAATCAGCCCCAGCATTTT. Translation: CASSISSSNQPQHF.

J is TRBJ2-6 and V is TRBV24-1, with TRBD1 matching 10 bases. V lost 4 bases, J lost 9 bases, and 8 bases stayed unmatched. Germline-derived CDR1 and CDR2 are KGHDR and SFDVKD. This CDR3 spans 16 amino acids. The CDR3 sequence: CATSEGGQGLLNVLTF. DNA of the CDR3: TGTGCCACCAGTGAGGGGGGACAGGGGTTGCTCAACGTCCTGACTTTC.

In regard to this clonotype: One end of the junction varies from germline; a read error may be responsible. The rearrangement uses TRBV28 and TRBJ1-1, with 12 bases lining up with TRBD1. CDR1 MDHEN and CDR2 SYDVKM come from the germline V gene. The CDR3 is 15 residues long. The CDR3 here is CASSISLRDRGRGVF. CDR3 bases: TGTGCCAGCAGTATATCCCTCCGGGACAGGGGGCGCGGGGTCTTT.

The chain recombines TRBV12-3 or TRBV12-4 with TRBJ1-1, with a weak D call TRBD1 (6 bases). The CDR3 contains 15 residues. V gave up 3 bases and J gave up 5 bases, with 16 bases separating them. The CDR3 DNA reads as TGTGCCAGCAGTTTCACCCCTCAGGGGATGACTGAAGCTTTCTTT. The encoded protein is CASSFTPQGMTEAFF.

The V call is TRBV2, the J call TRBJ1-2; 9 nucleotides match TRBD1. This CDR3 has 15 amino acids. The V and J ends lost 5 bases and 4 bases, in that order; junction bases with no gene match: 8. The germline V gene has CDR1 SNHLY and CDR2 FYNNEI. CDR3 sequence reads: CASSPEQGAIYGYTF. DNA for the CDR3: TGTGCCAGCAGTCCCGAACAGGGGGCAATCTATGGCTACACCTTC.

The J gene is TRBJ2-4, the V gene TRBV12-3 or TRBV12-4, with D unresolved. The CDR3 totals 16 residues. Trimming removed 1 base at V and 6 bases at J, with 16 bases between. CDR3 DNA: TGTGCCAGCAGTTTAGGGGTAAATCTAGACGGAAACATTCAGTACTTC. Protein: CASSLGVNLDGNIQYF.

DNA of the CDR3: TGTGCCAGTAGTACCCCGGGGACAGGGGGCCCGTGGGCCCAGCATTTT. It encodes CASSTPGTGGPWAQHF. The rearrangement links TRBV19 to TRBJ1-5, with 12 bases aligning to TRBD1. Losses at the gene ends were 4 bases for V and 11 bases for J; bases not matched to a gene: 12. Germline-derived CDR1 and CDR2 are LNHDA and SQIVND (reference sequence). The CDR3 is 16 residues long. Supplemented by reference TRBV19 and TRBJ1-5, the full variable domain reads DGGITQSPKYLFRKEGQNVTLSCEQNLNHDAMYWYRQDPGQGLRLIYYSQIVNDFQKGDIAEGYSVSREKKESFPLTVTSAQKNPTAFYLCASSTPGTGGPWAQHFGDGTRLSIL.

V usage is TRBV2 and J usage is TRBJ2-7; D remains unclear. The CDR3 runs to 14 residues. V lost 5 bases to trimming and J lost 0 bases, with 11 bases between them. The V gene's germline CDR1 is SNHLY and CDR2 FYNNEI. The CDR3: CASSTPASSYEQYF. As DNA, the CDR3 is TGTGCCAGCAGTACCCCGGCGAGCTCCTACGAGCAGTACTTC.

The CDR3 spells CASGSDETGELFF. As DNA, the CDR3 is TGTGCCAGCGGCTCAGACGAGACCGGGGAGCTGTTTTTT. The J gene is TRBJ2-2, the V gene TRBV11-1; D gene uncertain. Germline CDR1 and CDR2: SGHAT and FQDESV (reference sequence). This CDR3 spans 13 amino acids. The V gene lost 8 bases and the J gene lost 5 bases, with 12 bases spanning the gap.

This chain joins TRBV4-1 and TRBJ2-7; TRBD1 aligns across 8 bases. V lost 0 bases, J lost 0 bases, and 7 bases stayed unmatched. The V gene's germline CDR1 is MGHRA and CDR2 YSYEKL. The CDR3 loop spans 17 amino acids. The CDR3 DNA reads TGCGCCAGCAGCCAAGAAGTGCCGGGACAGGTCTCCTACGAGCAGTACTTC. It yields the protein CASSQEVPGQVSYEQYF.

Worth noting for this clonotype: Since the CDR3 does not end with the conserved phenylalanine or tryptophan, this likely comes from a read error. The chain carries TRBV7-2 and TRBJ2-7; 11 nucleotides line up with TRBD2. This CDR3 is built from 15 residues. The germline CDR1 and CDR2 sequences are SGHTA and FQGNSA. CDR3 in amino acids: CASSVTSGGSYEQYL. As DNA, the CDR3 is TGCGCCAGCAGCGTAACTAGCGGGGGCTCCTACGAGCAGTACTTA.

The chain uses TRBV24-1 and TRBJ2-1; D is perhaps TRBD1 (5 bases). The CDR3 extends over 15 amino acids. CDR1 and CDR2 (germline): KGHDR, SFDVKD. Trimming cost V 0 bases and J 4 bases, with 9 bases left between them. The CDR3 bases are TGTGCCACCAGTGATTTGGGACATCTTTACAATGAGCAGTTCTTC. It yields the protein CATSDLGHLYNEQFF.

This clonotype was seen many times. The chain recombines TRBV7-3 with TRBJ2-2; D unresolved. The CDR3 has 13 residues. Germline V gene data show CDR1 as SGHTA and CDR2 as FQGTGA. The V and J ends lost 6 bases and 0 bases respectively, with 5 bases between them. CDR3 in amino acids: CASSSTNTGELFF. As DNA, the CDR3 is TGTGCCAGCAGTTCCACGAACACCGGGGAGCTGTTTTTT. Supplemented by reference TRBV7-3 and TRBJ2-2, the full variable domain reads GAGVSQTPSNKVTEKGKYVELRCDPISGHTALYWYRQSLGQGPEFLIYFQGTGAADDSGLPNDRFFAVRPEGSVSTLKIQRTERGDSAVYLCASSSTNTGELFFGEGSRLTVL.

This chain links TRBV28 with TRBJ2-6; D possibly matches TRBD1 or TRBD2 (5 bases each). Germline CDR1 is MDHEN and CDR2 is SYDVKM. The CDR3 runs 13 residues. V gave up 2 bases and J gave up 8 bases, with 7 bases separating them. CDR3 nucleotide sequence: TGTGCCAGCAGTTTACAGGGACCCAACGTCCTGACTTTC. Residues: CASSLQGPNVLTF.

V is TRBV6-6 and J is TRBJ1-1; perhaps TRBD1 as D (5 bases). V lost 7 bases and J lost 5, with 14 bases in between. The CDR3 is 13 residues long. Germline V gives CDR1 MNHNY, CDR2 SVGAGI (reference sequence). The CDR3 DNA reads as TGTGCCAGCAACCTACCCGGACAAACTGAAGCTTTCTTT. Protein: CASNLPGQTEAFF.

This clonotype has more than one count but fewer than ten. The rearrangement uses TRBV12-3 or TRBV12-4 and TRBJ1-4, with TRBD1 as a possible D gene (5 bases). V lost 5 bases, J lost 4 bases, and 20 bases lay in between. The CDR3 is 17 residues long. Here the CDR3 DNA reads TGTGCCAGCAGTCAAGGGACCGCCGGGGGGGGTAATGAAAAACTGTTTTTT. Protein sequence: CASSQGTAGGGNEKLFF.

The chain carries TRBV18 and TRBJ2-3; maybe TRBD2 (6 bases). The CDR3 spans 13 residues. Germline V gene lookup returns CDR1 KGHSH and CDR2 LQKENI. The V gene lost 0 bases and the J gene lost 6 bases, with 7 bases spanning the gap. The CDR3 here is CASSPPGGDTQYF. The CDR3, as DNA: TGTGCCAGCTCACCACCGGGAGGTGATACGCAGTATTTT.

The chain links TRBV20-1 to TRBJ1-2; possible D gene TRBD1, 5 bases. This CDR3 is built from 15 residues. V gave up 0 bases and J gave up 2 bases, with 13 bases separating them. Germline CDR1 and CDR2: DFQATT and SNEGSKA (reference sequence). The CDR3 DNA follows: TGCAGTGCTAGAGATTACAGAGGGACGAACTATGGCTACACCTTC. Protein sequence: CSARDYRGTNYGYTF.

This chain uses TRBV5-1 with TRBJ2-2, with 16 bases aligning to TRBD2. Germline V gene data show CDR1 as SGHRS and CDR2 as YFSETQ. The CDR3 is made up of 19 amino acids. Germline trimming cut 0 bases from V and 2 bases from J; bases unmatched to any gene: 4. The DNA for the CDR3 is TGCGCCAGCAGCTTGGAGGGACTAGCGGGAGGGCCTAACACCGGGGAGCTGTTTTTT. Translating it yields CASSLEGLAGGPNTGELFF.